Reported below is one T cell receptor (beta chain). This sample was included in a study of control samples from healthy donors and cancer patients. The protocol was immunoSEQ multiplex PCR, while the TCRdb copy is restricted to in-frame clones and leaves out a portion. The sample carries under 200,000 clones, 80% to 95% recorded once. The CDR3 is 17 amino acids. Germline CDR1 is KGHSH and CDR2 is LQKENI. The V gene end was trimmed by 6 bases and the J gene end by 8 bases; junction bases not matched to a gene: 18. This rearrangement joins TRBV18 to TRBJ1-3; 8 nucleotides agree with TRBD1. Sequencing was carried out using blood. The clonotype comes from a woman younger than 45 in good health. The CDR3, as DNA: TGTGCCAGCTCCCGCCCGGGACAGGTTGAGTCCGTGGACACCATATATTTT. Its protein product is CASSRPGQVESVDTIYF. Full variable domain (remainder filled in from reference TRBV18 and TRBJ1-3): NAGVMQNPRHLVRRRGQEARLRCSPMKGHSHVYWYRQLPEEGLKFMVYLQKENIIDESGMPKERFSAEFPKEGPSILRIQQVVRGDSAAYFCASSRPGQVESVDTIYFGEGSWLTVV.